This T cell receptor (beta chain) was sequenced during a study of relationships among human T cell subsets listed by TCRdb under 2010. With regard to the full study: Eight distinct blood T cell populations were sequenced: pan T, CD8 cytotoxic, regulatory, Th1, Th2, naive plus transitional, activated and memory cells. Here is what the overall study found, with its caveats: A CD4+CD8+ double-positive population could not be excluded by the bead-based sorting. T cell counts went unrecorded for a couple of pan T samples, which were processed alongside pan B cells. Substantial CDR3 sharing among Th1, Th2 and regulatory T cells was interpreted as suggesting stochastic cell fate choices. No statistically significant differences in V, D and J usage, CDR3 length or N-nucleotide additions were observed among the seven subsets. Over 60% of CD8+ cytotoxic sequences belonged to clones with over 100 reads, whereas regulatory and Th2 subsets showed few such clones.

Library preparation employed multiplex PCR. Sequencing was performed on a 454 GS FLX. Semiquantitative ARM-PCR was used to amplify the TCR alpha and beta CDR3 regions from mRNA. ARM-PCR used tagged nested gene-specific primers, after which communal superprimers carried out exponential amplification. Exonuclease was used to remove the nested primers before the first-round PCR products went through the second amplification round. The amplicons were sequenced on the 454 platform, a system that can rapidly sequence millions of DNA fragments without cloning bias. A read counted as effective if the read could be mapped to both V and J germline segments. In the source study's methods: IRmap was used to assign reads to germline V, D and J segments, and IRmap relies on pyromap, a Smith-Waterman modification adapted to 454 sequencing errors. D-beta assignments were filtered using cutoffs set at the 99th percentile of alignment scores from simulated random sequences. CDR3 was defined as the amino acids between the conserved V-segment Y[YFLI]C motif and the J-segment [FW]GXGT motif. A compound Poisson process model, previously applied to large-scale EST data, was used to estimate repertoire diversity. A procedure for detecting cross-contamination was used to argue that sample contamination was not the source of the shared CDR3s. The public reads were reprocessed in TCRdb via fastp at Q25 and MiXCR, keeping in-frame beta chains. All rows with the same CDR3 protein become a single entry with the most common DNA and genes. These V and J calls derive from TCRdb rather than the authors' analysis. The sample table contains over 13,000 distinct CDR3 sequences; only one count was recorded for around three fifths of them. The ten largest clones represent about 35% of the sample.

This clonotype has just a few counts. Its recognized antigen is unknown. Per-base qualities were not stored, and no clone one base away is much larger. Miltenyi superparamagnetic beads coated with subset-specific monoclonal antibodies were used for isolation of the T cell subsets. All T cell populations were isolated from peripheral blood. Ficoll separation of whole blood yielded mononuclear cells, and anti-CD14 microbeads were then used to deplete the monocytes. The isolated cell populations were resuspended in RNAprotect reagent immediately. In general terms, the pan T sample was made up of CD3+ T cells. From the germline V gene, CDR1 is SGHAT and CDR2 is FQNNGV. Measured from the cysteine to the phenylalanine, the CDR3 is 13 residues long. Of the read, only the CDR3 DNA is kept; its 39 bases are in frame from base 1. Cut back by 8 bases and 1 base, the V and J ends lie 10 bases apart.

Sequenced material: total T cells sorted from blood. The cell subset or site label corresponds to: CD3+ T cells in general. Rearrangement joined TRBV11-2 to TRBJ2-3; the D gene cannot be named for sure. This TCR derives from a man aged 40-55 years in good health. The DNA sequence is TGTGCCAGCGGGCCGATCCGCACAGATACGCAGTATTTT. Its protein reads: CASGPIRTDTQYF.